This record concerns one TCR beta chain sequence. The sample is drawn from a study of CD8+ T cells in alopecia areata. After isolation, RNA underwent reverse transcription to generate cDNA as the sequencing template. Clones were sequenced by immunoSEQ multiplex PCR, and TCRdb holds only the in-frame ones, with some missing. The sample lists around 140,000 clones; over 70% were seen once. Lesional scalp punch biopsies and peripheral blood came from alopecia areata patients. This CDR3 contains 15 residues. With 1 base clipped from V and 2 bases from J, the junction kept 4 bases outside the gene matches. Looked up from germline, CDR1 is SNHLY and CDR2 is FYNNEI.

The material was CD8+ T cells sorted from blood, obtained at week 0. The sequence was collected from a human donor with alopecia areata. The rearrangement joins TRBV2 to TRBJ2-7; TRBD1 matches 8 bases. Here the CDR3 DNA reads TGTGCCAGCAGTGAAGAGGGACAGGCCACCTACGAGCAGTACTTC. Translated: CASSEEGQATYEQYF.